A single sample gave rise to the 9 T cell receptor beta chains below, sequenced in a study of T-cell reconstitution after alpha-beta-depleted transplantation in children. As it was prepared, the TCRbeta library received unique molecular identifiers. TCRdb passed the PCR reads through MiXCR, listing each CDR3 protein once. The profile shows 440,000 or so distinct CDR3 sequences, 43% of them singletons. Specimen: PBMCs, collected before TCRalphabeta/CD19-depleted stem cell transplant. Receptor source: a girl under 10 years old with aplastic anemia, due to receive a stem cell transplant.

The chain carries TRBV12-3 or TRBV12-4 and TRBJ2-2; 8 nucleotides align to TRBD1. J lost 13 bases, V lost 3 bases, and 4 bases had no gene match. The CDR3 has 12 residues. Written as DNA, the CDR3 is TGTGCCAGCAGTTTCGGACAGGGTCCGCTGTTTTTT. It encodes CASSFGQGPLFF.

The chain is built from TRBV7-2 and TRBJ2-7; D is unclear. Germline assignment: CDR1 SGHTA and CDR2 FQGNSA. The germline V and J ends were trimmed by 4 bases and 4 bases, with 14 bases remaining between them. The CDR3 extends over 14 amino acids. CDR3 region: CASSSNLNWYEQYF. CDR3 nucleotide sequence: TGTGCCAGCAGCTCTAATTTGAATTGGTACGAGCAGTACTTC.

This clonotype was counted once. The chain has TRBV20-1 and TRBJ1-5; weak D call: TRBD1 (6 bases). Germline CDR1 is DFQATT and CDR2 is SNEGSKA (reference sequence). This CDR3 has 16 residues. V shed 2 bases and J shed 2 bases, with 16 bases lying between them. The CDR3 DNA follows: TGCAGTGCTAGAAGGGGGGGGGCCGTCGGCAATCAGCCCCAGCATTTT. Its translation is CSARRGGAVGNQPQHF.

This clonotype was seen repeatedly, ten times or more. The chain couples TRBV28 to TRBJ1-5, with 11 bases matching TRBD1. Losses at the gene ends were 6 bases for V and 1 base for J; bases not matched to a gene: 14. The CDR3 extends over 19 amino acids. Germline V gene lookup returns CDR1 MDHEN and CDR2 SYDVKM. This CDR3 is CASSSDGGTGGMSNQPQHF. Written as DNA, the CDR3 is TGTGCCAGCAGCTCAGACGGGGGGACAGGGGGTATGAGCAATCAGCCCCAGCATTTT.

Many counts were recorded for this clonotype. J is TRBJ2-2 and V is TRBV19, with TRBD2 matching 8 bases. Germline CDR1 LNHDA, CDR2 SQIVND (reference sequence). CDR3 size: 15 residues. The V gene end was trimmed by 5 bases and the J gene end by 4 bases; junction bases not matched to a gene: 6. CDR3 bases: TGTGCCAGTAGTGCCCGACTAGCGCCCACCGGGGAGCTGTTTTTT. This translates into CASSARLAPTGELFF.

V is TRBV19 and J is TRBJ2-5; D unresolved. The CDR3 runs to 13 residues. Trimming stripped 5 bases from V and 2 bases from J, with 9 bases between. Germline V lookup: CDR1 LNHDA, CDR2 SQIVND (reference sequence). The CDR3 nucleotides read TGTGCCAGTAGTCGGGCGATACAAGAGACCCAGTACTTC. Residues: CASSRAIQETQYF.

The genes are TRBV12-3 or TRBV12-4 and TRBJ2-1; 8 nucleotides align to TRBD2. This CDR3 is built from 15 residues. The trim removed 3 bases at V and 5 bases at J, leaving 6 bases unmatched. CDR3 in DNA: TGTGCCAGCAGTTTTGGCGGGGGGATAAACAATGAGCAGTTCTTC. Protein sequence: CASSFGGGINNEQFF.

J is TRBJ1-1 and V is TRBV9, with 7 bases identical to TRBD1. The V gene's germline CDR1 is SGDLS and CDR2 YYNGEE. The V gene end was trimmed by 0 bases and the J gene end by 4 bases; junction bases not matched to a gene: 6. The CDR3 length is 15 residues. The CDR3 nucleotides are TGTGCCAGCAGCGTAGTCGGCCCAGGGGGCACTGAAGCTTTCTTT. Amino acid sequence: CASSVVGPGGTEAFF.

The CDR3 spells CSARDLAFGYQETQYF. DNA of the CDR3: TGCAGTGCTAGAGATCTCGCGTTTGGGTACCAAGAGACCCAGTACTTC. This chain links TRBV20-1 with TRBJ2-5, with D unresolved. This CDR3 has 16 amino acids. V was pared by 0 bases and J by 0 bases, with 14 bases between. Germline V lookup: CDR1 DFQATT, CDR2 SNEGSKA (reference sequence).